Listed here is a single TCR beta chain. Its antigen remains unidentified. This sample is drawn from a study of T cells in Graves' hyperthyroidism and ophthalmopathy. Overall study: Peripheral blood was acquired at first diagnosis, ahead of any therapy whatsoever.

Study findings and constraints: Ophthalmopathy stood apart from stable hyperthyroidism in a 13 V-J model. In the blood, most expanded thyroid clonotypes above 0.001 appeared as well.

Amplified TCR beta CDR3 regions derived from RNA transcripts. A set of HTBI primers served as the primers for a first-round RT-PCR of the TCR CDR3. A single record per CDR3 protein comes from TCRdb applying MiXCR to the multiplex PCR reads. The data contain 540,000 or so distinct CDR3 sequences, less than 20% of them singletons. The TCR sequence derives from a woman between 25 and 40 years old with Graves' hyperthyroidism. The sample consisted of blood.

CDR3 bases: TGTGCCAGCATAAATTACAGGCTCAGCACAGATACGCAGTATTTT. Translating it yields CASINYRLSTDTQYF. The V call is TRBV2, the J call TRBJ2-3, with D perhaps matching TRBD1 (5 bases). The V end lost 7 bases, the J end lost 0 bases, and 14 bases lay between the germline ends. The V gene's germline CDR1 is SNHLY and CDR2 FYNNEI. CDR3 length: 15 residues.